The clone carrying this T cell receptor beta chain was found many times. It was RNA transcripts that yielded the amplified TCR beta CDR3 regions. First-round RT-PCR of the TCR CDR3 relied on the HTBI primer set. TCRdb reprocessed the multiplex PCR reads via MiXCR and lists one record per CDR3 protein. The sample lists under 300,000 distinct CDR3 sequences, roughly an eighth seen once, with less than 8% in the top ten. The V gene end was trimmed by 3 bases and the J gene end by 8 bases; junction bases not matched to a gene: 7. This CDR3 region has 15 residues. Germline CDR1 LGHDT, CDR2 YNNKEL (reference sequence). This sample was taken from a study of T cells in Graves' hyperthyroidism and ophthalmopathy. About the research overall: Any treatment followed the collection of peripheral blood at initial diagnosis.

Fresh peripheral blood, about 9.6 ml, yielded the PBMCs. The sample comprised blood. The clonotype originates from a woman aged 40 to 55 with Graves' hyperthyroidism. The rearrangement joins TRBV3-1 to TRBJ1-6; 7 bases map to TRBD1. The CDR3, as DNA: TGTGCCAGCAGCCATAGGGGGACAGATTATTCACCCCTCCACTTT. Its protein product is CASSHRGTDYSPLHF.